This T cell receptor (beta chain) was found in a study of blood T cell repertoires in COVID-19. The assay was immunoSEQ multiplex PCR, and TCRdb's table has in-frame clones only and misses some. The table includes approximately 250,000 clones, about 87% detected once. The V gene's germline CDR1 is MDHEN and CDR2 SYDVKM. The germline V and J ends were trimmed by 1 base and 4 bases, with 7 bases remaining between them. The CDR3 consists of 13 residues. Sequenced input: peripheral blood. The receptor was derived from a woman between 65 and 79 years old with COVID-19, enrolled during active disease. This chain connects TRBV28 to TRBJ1-2; D gene ambiguous. In DNA, the CDR3 is TGTGCCAGCAGTTTATTCACAGTCTATGGCTACACCTTC. It translates to CASSLFTVYGYTF.